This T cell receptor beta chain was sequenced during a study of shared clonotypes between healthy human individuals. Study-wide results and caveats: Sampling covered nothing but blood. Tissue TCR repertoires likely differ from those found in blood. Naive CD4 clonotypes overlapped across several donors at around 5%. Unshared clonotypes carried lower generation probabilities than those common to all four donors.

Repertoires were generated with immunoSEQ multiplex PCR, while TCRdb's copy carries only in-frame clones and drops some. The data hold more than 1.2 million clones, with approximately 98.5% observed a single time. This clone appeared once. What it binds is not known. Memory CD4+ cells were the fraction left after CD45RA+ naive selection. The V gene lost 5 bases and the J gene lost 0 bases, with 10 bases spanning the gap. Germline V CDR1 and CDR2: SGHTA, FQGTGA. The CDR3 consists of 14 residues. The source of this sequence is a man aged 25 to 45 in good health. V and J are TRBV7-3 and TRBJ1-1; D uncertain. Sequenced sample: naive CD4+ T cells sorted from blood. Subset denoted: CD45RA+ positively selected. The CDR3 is CASSQTHMNTEAFF. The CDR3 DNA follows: TGTGCCAGCAGCCAGACACATATGAACACTGAAGCTTTCTTT.